The rows below give T cell receptor beta chains drawn from one sample of a study of T cells in Graves' hyperthyroidism and ophthalmopathy. TCRdb reprocessed the multiplex PCR reads with MiXCR, giving one entry per CDR3 protein. This sample has 700,000 or so distinct CDR3 sequences, with over 15% found just once. Sequencing was performed on blood. The source of these receptors is a man aged 18-30 years with Graves' hyperthyroidism. The CDR3 runs from the conserved cysteine through the conserved F or W. D genes are given only for firm matches. For some rows the clone size is stated as once, few or many, or as a class when expanded; others skip it.

>.|TRBD1|TRBV7-9|TRBJ2-6
CASSPGQGLVSGANVLTF
TGTGCCAGCAGCCCGGGACAGGGTCTAGTCTCTGGGGCCAACGTCCTGACTTTC
>.|.|TRBV5-1|TRBJ1-2
CASSLAGLANYGYTF
TGCGCCAGCAGCTTGGCGGGGTTAGCTAACTATGGCTACACCTTC
>.|TRBD2|TRBV6-2/TRBV6-3|TRBJ2-1
CASSRGGRRDNEQFF
TGTGCCAGCAGTAGGGGCGGGAGGAGGGACAATGAGCAGTTCTTC
>.|.|TRBV3-1|TRBJ2-3
CASSQDLSNTQYF
TGTGCCAGCAGCCAAGATCTATCCAATACGCAGTATTTT
>.|TRBD2|TRBV9|TRBJ2-7
CASSPRFSGDTEQYF
TGTGCCAGCAGCCCCCGGTTTAGCGGGGATACCGAGCAGTACTTC
>.|.|TRBV5-1|TRBJ2-1
CASSLDFGNRAPSNEQFF
TGCGCCAGCAGCTTGGATTTTGGGAACAGGGCCCCAAGTAATGAGCAGTTCTTC
>.|TRBD2|TRBV18|TRBJ2-3
CASSPREGADTQYF
TGTGCCAGCTCACCAAGGGAGGGTGCAGATACGCAGTATTTT
>many|.|TRBV24-1|TRBJ1-5
CATSDPRGSQPQHF
TGTGCCACCAGTGATCCGAGGGGATCCCAGCCCCAGCATTTT
>many|TRBD2|TRBV6-1|TRBJ2-1
CASTLWGLAGDGSYNEQFF
TGTGCCAGCACTCTATGGGGACTAGCGGGAGATGGTTCCTACAATGAGCAGTTCTTC
>many|.|TRBV5-6|TRBJ1-1
CASSPPPGMNTEAFF
TGTGCCAGCAGTCCGCCGCCAGGGATGAACACTGAAGCTTTCTTT
>many|TRBD1|TRBV2|TRBJ2-2
CASSARGRGELFF
TGTGCCAGCAGCGCAAGGGGGCGCGGGGAGCTGTTTTTT
>many|TRBD2|TRBV2|TRBJ2-5
CASRDTGFGRGETQYF
TGTGCCAGCAGAGACACCGGGTTCGGGAGGGGAGAGACCCAGTACTTC
>.|.|TRBV11-2|TRBJ1-6
CASSRIYSRSPLHF
TGTGCCAGCAGTCGCATTTATTCCCGGTCACCCCTCCACTTT
>.|.|TRBV7-9|TRBJ1-4
CASSLALREKLFF
TGTGCCAGCAGCCTAGCTTTGAGGGAAAAACTGTTTTTT
>.|.|TRBV20-1|TRBJ2-3
CSARATGFGTDTQYF
TGCAGTGCTAGAGCAACCGGGTTTGGTACAGATACGCAGTATTTT
>.|.|TRBV28|TRBJ2-1
CACGHNEQFF
TGTGCCTGCGGCCACAATGAGCAGTTCTTC
>few|.|TRBV11-1|TRBJ2-2
CASSFRAGFDGELFF
TGTGCCAGCAGCTTCCGGGCTGGTTTTGACGGGGAGCTGTTTTTT
>few|TRBD2|TRBV29-1|TRBJ2-4
CSVGTSVGIQYF
TGCAGCGTTGGGACTAGCGTCGGCATTCAGTACTTC
>many|TRBD2|TRBV7-3|TRBJ2-5
CASSLASGGTQYF
TGTGCCAGCAGCTTAGCTAGCGGGGGGACCCAGTACTTC